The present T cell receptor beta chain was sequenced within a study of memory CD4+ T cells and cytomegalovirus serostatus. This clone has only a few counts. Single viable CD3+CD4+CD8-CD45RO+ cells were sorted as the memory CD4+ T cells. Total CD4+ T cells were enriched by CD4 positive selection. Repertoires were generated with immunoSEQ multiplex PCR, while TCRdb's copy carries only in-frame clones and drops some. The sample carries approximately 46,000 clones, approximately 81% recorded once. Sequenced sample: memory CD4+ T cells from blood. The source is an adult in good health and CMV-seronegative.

For the CDR3, the DNA is TGCGCCAGCAGTGATTATGCGTTAGGGAACACTGAAGCTTTCTTT. Translated, it gives CASSDYALGNTEAFF. The V and J genes are TRBV10-1 and TRBJ1-1; D remains unclear. The CDR3 loop spans 15 amino acids. Between the trimmed V and J ends, which lost 3 bases and 1 base, there was a span of 12 bases. CDR1 is WNHNN and CDR2 is SYGVQD in the germline V gene (reference sequence).